This T cell receptor beta chain was identified during a study of blood T cell repertoires in COVID-19. Overall study: Specimens from acute and convalescent COVID-19 originated in the United States, Italy and Spain.

Germline V gives CDR1 SGHTA, CDR2 FQGNSA. With 3 bases removed from V and 0 bases from J, the gap between germline ends came to 12 bases. The CDR3 covers 15 residues. TCRdb's copy holds only in-frame clones and misses some; the assay was immunoSEQ multiplex PCR. This sample has 450,000 or so clones, with around 90% found just once. The V gene is TRBV7-2, the J gene TRBJ2-7; the D gene is possibly TRBD2 (6 bases). Material for sequencing was PBMCs or T cells enriched from blood (not recorded which). The origin of this receptor is a man in his late teens or twenties who had recovered from COVID-19. CDR3 sequence: CASSFGGVSSYEQYF. CDR3 nucleotide sequence: TGTGCCAGCAGCTTTGGCGGGGTGAGCTCCTACGAGCAGTACTTC.